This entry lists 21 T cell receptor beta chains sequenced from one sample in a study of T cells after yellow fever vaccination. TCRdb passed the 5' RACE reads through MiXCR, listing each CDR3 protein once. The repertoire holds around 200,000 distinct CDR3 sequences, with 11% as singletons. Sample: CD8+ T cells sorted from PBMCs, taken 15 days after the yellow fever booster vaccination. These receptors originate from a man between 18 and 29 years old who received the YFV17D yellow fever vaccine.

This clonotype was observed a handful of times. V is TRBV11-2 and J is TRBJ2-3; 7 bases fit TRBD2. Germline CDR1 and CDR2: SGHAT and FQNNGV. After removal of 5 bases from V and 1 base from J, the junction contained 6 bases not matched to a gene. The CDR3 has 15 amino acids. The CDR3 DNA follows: TGTGCCAGCAGCCAGGAGCGGGGTGGCACAGATACGCAGTATTTT. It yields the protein CASSQERGGTDTQYF.

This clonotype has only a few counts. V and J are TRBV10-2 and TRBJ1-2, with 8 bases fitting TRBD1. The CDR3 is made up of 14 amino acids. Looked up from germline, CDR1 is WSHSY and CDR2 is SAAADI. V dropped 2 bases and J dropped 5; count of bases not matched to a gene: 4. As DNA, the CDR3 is TGCGCCAGCAGTGAGCGACAGGGGAATTATGGCTACACCTTC. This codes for CASSERQGNYGYTF.

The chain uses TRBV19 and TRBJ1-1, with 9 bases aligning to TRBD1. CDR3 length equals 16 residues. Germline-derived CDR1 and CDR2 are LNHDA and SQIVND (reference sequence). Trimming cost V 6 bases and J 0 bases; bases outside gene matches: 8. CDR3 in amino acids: CASRPRDREVNTEAFF. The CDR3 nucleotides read TGTGCCAGTAGACCGCGGGACAGGGAGGTGAACACTGAAGCTTTCTTT.

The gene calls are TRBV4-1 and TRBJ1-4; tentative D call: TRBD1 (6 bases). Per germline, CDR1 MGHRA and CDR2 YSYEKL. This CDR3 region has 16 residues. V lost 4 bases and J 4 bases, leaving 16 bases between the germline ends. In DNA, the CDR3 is TGCGCCAGCAGCCGGAAACCGGGACAACTTAATGAAAAACTGTTTTTT. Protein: CASSRKPGQLNEKLFF.

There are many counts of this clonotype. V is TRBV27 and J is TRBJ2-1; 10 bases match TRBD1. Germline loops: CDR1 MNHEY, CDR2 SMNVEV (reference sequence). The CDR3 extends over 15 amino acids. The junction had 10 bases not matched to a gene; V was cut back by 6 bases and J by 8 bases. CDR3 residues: CASRRVGQGLDEQFF. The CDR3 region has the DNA TGTGCCAGCAGAAGAGTGGGACAGGGGCTGGATGAGCAGTTCTTC.

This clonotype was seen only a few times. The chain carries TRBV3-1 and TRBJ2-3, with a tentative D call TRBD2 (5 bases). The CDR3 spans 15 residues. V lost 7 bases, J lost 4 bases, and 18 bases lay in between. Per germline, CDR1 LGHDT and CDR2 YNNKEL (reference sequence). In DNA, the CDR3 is TGTGCCAGCACCCCCCGCATAGACGGGGCAGATACGCAGTATTTT. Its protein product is CASTPRIDGADTQYF.

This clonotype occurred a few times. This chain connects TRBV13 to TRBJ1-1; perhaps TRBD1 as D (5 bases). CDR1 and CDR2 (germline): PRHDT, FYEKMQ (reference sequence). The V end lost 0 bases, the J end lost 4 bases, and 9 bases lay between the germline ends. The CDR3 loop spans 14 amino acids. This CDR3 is CASSLGLRGTEAFF. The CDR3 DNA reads TGTGCCAGCAGCTTAGGCCTGAGGGGCACTGAAGCTTTCTTT.

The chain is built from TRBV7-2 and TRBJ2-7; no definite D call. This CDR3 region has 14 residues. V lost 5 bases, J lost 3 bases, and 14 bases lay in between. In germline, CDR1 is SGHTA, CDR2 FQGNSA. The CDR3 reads CASSPMRDGYEQYF. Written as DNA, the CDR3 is TGTGCCAGCAGCCCTATGCGCGACGGCTACGAGCAGTACTTC. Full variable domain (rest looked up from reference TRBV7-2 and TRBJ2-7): GAGVSQSPSNKVTEKGKDVELRCDPISGHTALYWYRQSLGQGLEFLIYFQGNSAPDKSGLPSDRFSAERTGGSVSTLTIQRTQQEDSAVYLCASSPMRDGYEQYFGPGTRLTVT.

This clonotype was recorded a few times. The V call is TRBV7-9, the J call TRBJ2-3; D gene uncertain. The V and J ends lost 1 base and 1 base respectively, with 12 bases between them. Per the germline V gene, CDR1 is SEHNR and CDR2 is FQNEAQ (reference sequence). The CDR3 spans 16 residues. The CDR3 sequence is CASSLGVFGGTDTQYF. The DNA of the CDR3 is TGTGCCAGCAGCTTAGGAGTGTTCGGCGGCACAGATACGCAGTATTTT.

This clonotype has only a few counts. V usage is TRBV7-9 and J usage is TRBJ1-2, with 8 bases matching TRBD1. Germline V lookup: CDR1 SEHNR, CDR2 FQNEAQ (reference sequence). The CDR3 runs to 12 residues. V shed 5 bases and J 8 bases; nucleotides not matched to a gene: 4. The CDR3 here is CASSLGQGGYTF. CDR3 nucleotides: TGTGCCAGCAGCCTAGGACAGGGCGGCTACACCTTC.

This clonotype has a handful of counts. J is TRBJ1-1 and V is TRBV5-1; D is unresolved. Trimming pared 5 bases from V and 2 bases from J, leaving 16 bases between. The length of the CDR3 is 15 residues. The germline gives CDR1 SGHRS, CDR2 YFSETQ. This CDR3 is CASSSHGPDNTEAFF. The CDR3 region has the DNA TGCGCCAGCAGTTCCCATGGACCAGATAACACTGAAGCTTTCTTT. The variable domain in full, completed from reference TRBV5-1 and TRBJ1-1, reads KAGVTQTPRYLIKTRGQQVTLSCSPISGHRSVSWYQQTPGQGLQFLFEYFSETQRNKGNFPGRFSGRQFSNSRSEMNVSTLELGDSALYLCASSSHGPDNTEAFFGQGTRLTVV.

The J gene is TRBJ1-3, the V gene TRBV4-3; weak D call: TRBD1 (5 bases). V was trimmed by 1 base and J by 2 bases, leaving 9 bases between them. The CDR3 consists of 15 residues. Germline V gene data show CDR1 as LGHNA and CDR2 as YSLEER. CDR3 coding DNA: TGCGCCAGCAGCCAAGGGACGGGGGCTGGAAACACCATATATTTT. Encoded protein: CASSQGTGAGNTIYF.

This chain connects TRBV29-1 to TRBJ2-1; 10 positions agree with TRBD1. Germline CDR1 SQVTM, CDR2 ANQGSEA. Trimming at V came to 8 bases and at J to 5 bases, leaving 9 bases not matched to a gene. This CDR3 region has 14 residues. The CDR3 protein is CSLETGGYDNEQFF. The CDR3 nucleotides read TGCAGCCTCGAGACAGGGGGCTATGACAATGAGCAGTTCTTC.

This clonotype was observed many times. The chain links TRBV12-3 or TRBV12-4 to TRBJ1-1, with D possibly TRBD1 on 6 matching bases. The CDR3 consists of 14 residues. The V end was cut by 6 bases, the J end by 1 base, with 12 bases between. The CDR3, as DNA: TGTGCCAGCAGCACGACAGGCTCGAACACTGAAGCTTTCTTT. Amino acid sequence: CASSTTGSNTEAFF.

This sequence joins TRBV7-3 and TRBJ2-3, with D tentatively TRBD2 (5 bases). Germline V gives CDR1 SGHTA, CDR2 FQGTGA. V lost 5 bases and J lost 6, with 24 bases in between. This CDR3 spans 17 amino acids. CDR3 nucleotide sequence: TGTGCCAGCAGCCCCAACCCCGACCGACGGGGTGGGGATACGCAGTATTTT. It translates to CASSPNPDRRGGDTQYF.

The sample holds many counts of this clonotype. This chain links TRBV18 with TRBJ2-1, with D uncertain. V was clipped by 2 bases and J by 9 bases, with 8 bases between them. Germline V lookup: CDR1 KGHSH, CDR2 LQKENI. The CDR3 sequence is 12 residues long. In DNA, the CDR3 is TGTGCCAGCTCACCAGGGCTCTCTGAGCAGTTCTTC. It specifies CASSPGLSEQFF.

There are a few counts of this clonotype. CDR3 coding DNA: TGTGCCAGCAGCTGGGGACAGGGGTTTAGTTATGGCTACACCTTC. This codes for CASSWGQGFSYGYTF. V is TRBV5-4 and J is TRBJ1-2, with 10 bases aligning to TRBD1. V shed 3 bases and J 5 bases; nucleotides not matched to a gene: 7. CDR1 and CDR2 from the germline V gene are SGHNT and YYREEE (reference sequence). The CDR3 loop spans 15 amino acids.

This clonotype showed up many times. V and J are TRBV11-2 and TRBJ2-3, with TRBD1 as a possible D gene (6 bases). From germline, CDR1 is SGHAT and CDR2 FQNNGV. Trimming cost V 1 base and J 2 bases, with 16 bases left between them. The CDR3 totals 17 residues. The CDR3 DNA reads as TGTGCCAGCAGCTTAGCGCAGGGGTCTTCGTTCACAGATACGCAGTATTTT. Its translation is CASSLAQGSSFTDTQYF.

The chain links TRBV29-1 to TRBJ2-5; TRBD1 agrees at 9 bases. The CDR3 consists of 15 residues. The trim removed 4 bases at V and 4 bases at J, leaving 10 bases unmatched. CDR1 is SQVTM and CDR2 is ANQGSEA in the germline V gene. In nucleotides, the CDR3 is TGCAGCGTTGTCTGGACAGGGGAAGAAAGAGAGACCCAGTACTTC. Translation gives CSVVWTGEERETQYF.

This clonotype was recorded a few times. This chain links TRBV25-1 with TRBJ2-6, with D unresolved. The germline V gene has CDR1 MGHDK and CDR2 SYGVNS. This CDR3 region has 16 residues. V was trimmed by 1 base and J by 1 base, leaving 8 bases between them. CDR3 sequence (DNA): TGTGCCAGCAGTGAATTCAGACGTTCTGGGGCCAACGTCCTGACTTTC. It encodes CASSEFRRSGANVLTF.

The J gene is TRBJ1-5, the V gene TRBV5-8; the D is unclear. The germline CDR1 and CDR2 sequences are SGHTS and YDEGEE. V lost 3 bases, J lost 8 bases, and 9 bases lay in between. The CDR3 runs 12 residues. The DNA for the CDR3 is TGTGCCAGCAGCTGGGTAAGGGAGCCCCAGCATTTT. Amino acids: CASSWVREPQHF.